This entry features one T cell receptor (beta chain) sequence. The target antigen is unknown. Genes here carry mouse names. The read is 4 residues too short to cover the CDR3 end, so that end is filled in from the germline J gene. The source of the sample is a study of CD8+ T cells in alopecia areata. The overall study: Female C3H/HeJ mice aged about 6-10 weeks were given skin from C3H/HeJ graft donors, roughly 6-13 months old, that had spontaneous alopecia.

The authors sorted pooled cutaneous lymph node cells using CD4, CD8alpha, NKG2D, NKG2ACE and other markers. Whole-study findings and limits: Against the mouse data, patients shared TCRs less clearly, possibly for HLA reasons. For lesional scalp, especially alopecia totalis/universalis, clonality was higher than in normal scalp.

Isolated RNA was reverse transcribed into cDNA used as the sequencing template. The table came from immunoSEQ multiplex PCR; TCRdb's copy has only in-frame clones and leaves some out. The sample contains about 18,000 clones, none occurring once; approximately 31% lies in the top ten. CDR3 size: 15 residues. Germline CDR1 reads GKSSPN; CDR2 reads SITVG. J gave up 1 base and V 1 base, and 5 bases lay outside the gene matches. V usage is TRBV31 and J usage is TRBJ2-7, with 9 bases lining up with TRBD2. Sequencing was carried out using CD8+ T cells sorted from a lymph node. The receptor comes from a C3H/HeJ mouse with alopecia areata. For this mouse line, the MHC haplotype is H2-k. Incomplete CDR3 DNA: TGTGCCTGGAGTCCGTCCGGGACTGGGTCCTAT. Translating it yields CAWSPSGTGSY. In full, the CDR3 is CAWSPSGTGSYEQYF.